What follows is one T cell receptor (beta chain) and its context. As yet, its antigen is unknown. This record belongs to a study of cytomegalovirus exposure and HLA in healthy donors. The study, taken as a whole, reports: Reported results showed that the classifier diagnosed cytomegalovirus status with high specificity and sensitivity.

Everyone who donated was a healthy bone marrow donor. It was with 60 Vbeta and 13 Jbeta primers that the PCR ran. TCRdb keeps only in-frame clones here, not all; method: immunoSEQ multiplex PCR. The sample holds 270,000 or so clones, about nine tenths seen once. V trimming: 5 bases; J trimming: 5 bases; junction bases outside the gene matches: 8. The CDR3 runs to 15 residues. CDR1 MNHNY and CDR2 SVGAGI come from the germline V gene (reference sequence). The material sequenced was PBMCs. The TCR comes from a girl aged 2 to 10 in good health and CMV-seronegative. The V call is TRBV6-6, the J call TRBJ2-3; the match to TRBD2 covers 9 bases. This chain's CDR3 is CASSHLAGAGDTQYF. CDR3 bases: TGTGCCAGCAGTCACTTAGCGGGAGCCGGAGATACGCAGTATTTT.